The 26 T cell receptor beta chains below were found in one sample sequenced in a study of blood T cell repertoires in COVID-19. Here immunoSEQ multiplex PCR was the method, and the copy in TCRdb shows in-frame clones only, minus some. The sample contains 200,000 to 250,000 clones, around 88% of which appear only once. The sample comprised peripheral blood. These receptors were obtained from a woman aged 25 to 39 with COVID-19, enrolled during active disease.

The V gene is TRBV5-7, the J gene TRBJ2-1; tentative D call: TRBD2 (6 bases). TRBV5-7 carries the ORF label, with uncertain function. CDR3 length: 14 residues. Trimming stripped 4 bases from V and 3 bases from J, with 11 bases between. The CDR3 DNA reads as TGTGCCAGCAGCGTACGGGACTTCTACAATGAGCAGTTCTTC. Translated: CASSVRDFYNEQFF.

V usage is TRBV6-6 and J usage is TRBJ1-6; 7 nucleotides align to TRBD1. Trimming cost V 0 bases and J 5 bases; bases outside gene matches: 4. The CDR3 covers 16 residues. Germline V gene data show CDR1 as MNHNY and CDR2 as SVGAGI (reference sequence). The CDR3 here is CASSYSPGQHNSPLHF. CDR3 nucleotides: TGTGCCAGCAGTTACTCACCGGGACAGCATAATTCACCCCTCCACTTT.

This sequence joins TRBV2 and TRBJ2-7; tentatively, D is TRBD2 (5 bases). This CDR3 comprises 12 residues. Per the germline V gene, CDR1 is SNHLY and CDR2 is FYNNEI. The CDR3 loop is CAGLGYGYEQYF. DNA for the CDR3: TGTGCTGGACTCGGTTACGGGTACGAGCAGTACTTC.

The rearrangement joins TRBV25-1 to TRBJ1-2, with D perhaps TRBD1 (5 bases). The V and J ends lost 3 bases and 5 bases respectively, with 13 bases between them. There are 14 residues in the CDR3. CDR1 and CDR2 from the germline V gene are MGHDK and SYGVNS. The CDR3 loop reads CASSDTPGGYGYTF. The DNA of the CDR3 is TGTGCCAGCAGTGATACGCCGGGGGGTTATGGCTACACCTTC.

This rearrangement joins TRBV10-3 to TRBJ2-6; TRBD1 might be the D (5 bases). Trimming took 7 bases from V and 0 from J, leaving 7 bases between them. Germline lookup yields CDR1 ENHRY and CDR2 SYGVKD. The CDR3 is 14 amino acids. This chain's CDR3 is CAIKDNSGANVLTF. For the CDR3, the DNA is TGTGCCATCAAGGACAACTCTGGGGCCAACGTCCTGACTTTC.

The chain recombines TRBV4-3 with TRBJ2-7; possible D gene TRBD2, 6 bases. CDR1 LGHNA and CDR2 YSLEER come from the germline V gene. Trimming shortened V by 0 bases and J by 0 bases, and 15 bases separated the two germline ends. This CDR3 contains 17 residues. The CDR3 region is CASSQDLWGESSYEQYF. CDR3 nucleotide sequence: TGCGCCAGCAGCCAAGATTTATGGGGGGAAAGCTCCTACGAGCAGTACTTC.

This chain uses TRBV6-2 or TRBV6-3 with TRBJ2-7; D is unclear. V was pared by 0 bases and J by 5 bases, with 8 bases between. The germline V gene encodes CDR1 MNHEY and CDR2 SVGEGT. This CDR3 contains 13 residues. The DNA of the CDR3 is TGTGCCAGCAGTTACTCTTTGGCAAACGAGCAGTACGTC. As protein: CASSYSLANEQYV.

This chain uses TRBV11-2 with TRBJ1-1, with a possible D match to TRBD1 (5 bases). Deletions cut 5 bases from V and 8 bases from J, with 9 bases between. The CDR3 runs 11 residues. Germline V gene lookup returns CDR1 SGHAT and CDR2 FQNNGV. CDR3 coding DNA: TGTGCCAGCAGCGACCGACAGGAAGCTTTCTTT. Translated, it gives CASSDRQEAFF.

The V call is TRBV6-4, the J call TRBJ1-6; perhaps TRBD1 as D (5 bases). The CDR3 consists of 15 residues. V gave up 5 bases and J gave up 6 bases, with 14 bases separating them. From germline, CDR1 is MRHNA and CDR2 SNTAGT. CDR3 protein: CASSQQAFGNSPLHF. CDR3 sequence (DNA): TGTGCCAGCAGTCAACAGGCTTTTGGTAATTCACCCCTCCACTTT.

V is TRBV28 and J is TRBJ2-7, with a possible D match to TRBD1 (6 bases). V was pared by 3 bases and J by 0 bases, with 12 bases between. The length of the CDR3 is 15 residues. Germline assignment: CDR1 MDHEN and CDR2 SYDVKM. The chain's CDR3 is CASSFPGASSYEQYF. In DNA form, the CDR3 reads TGTGCCAGCAGTTTCCCAGGGGCCAGCTCCTACGAGCAGTACTTC. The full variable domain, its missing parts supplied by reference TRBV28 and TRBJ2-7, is DVKVTQSSRYLVKRTGEKVFLECVQDMDHENMFWYRQDPGLGLRLIYFSYDVKMKEKGDIPEGYSVSREKKERFSLILESASTNQTSMYLCASSFPGASSYEQYFGPGTRLTVT.

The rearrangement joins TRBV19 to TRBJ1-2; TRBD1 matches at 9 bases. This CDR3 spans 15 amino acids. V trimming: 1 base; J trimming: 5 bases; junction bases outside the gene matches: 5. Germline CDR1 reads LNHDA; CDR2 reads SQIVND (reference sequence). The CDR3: CASSIATGQGYGYTF. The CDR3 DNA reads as TGTGCCAGTAGTATAGCTACGGGACAGGGTTATGGCTACACCTTC.

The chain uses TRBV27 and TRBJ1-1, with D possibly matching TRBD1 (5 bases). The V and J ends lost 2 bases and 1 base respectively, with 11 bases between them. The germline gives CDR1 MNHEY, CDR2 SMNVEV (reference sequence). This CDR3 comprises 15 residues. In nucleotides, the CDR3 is TGTGCCAGCAGTTTACAGGGAACGGGGAACACTGAAGCTTTCTTT. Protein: CASSLQGTGNTEAFF.

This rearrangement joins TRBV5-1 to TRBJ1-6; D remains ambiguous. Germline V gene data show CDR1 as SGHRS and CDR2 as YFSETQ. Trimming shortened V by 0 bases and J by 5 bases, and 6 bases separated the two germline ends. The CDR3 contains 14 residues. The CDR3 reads CASSLVQNNSPLHF. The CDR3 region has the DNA TGCGCCAGCAGCTTGGTTCAGAATAATTCACCCCTCCACTTT.

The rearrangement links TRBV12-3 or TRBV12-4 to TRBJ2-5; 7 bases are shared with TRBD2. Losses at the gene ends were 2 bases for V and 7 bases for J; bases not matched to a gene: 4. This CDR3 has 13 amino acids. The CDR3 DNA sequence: TGTGCCAGCAGTTTAATCAGGGAGGGGACCCAGTACTTC. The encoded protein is CASSLIREGTQYF.

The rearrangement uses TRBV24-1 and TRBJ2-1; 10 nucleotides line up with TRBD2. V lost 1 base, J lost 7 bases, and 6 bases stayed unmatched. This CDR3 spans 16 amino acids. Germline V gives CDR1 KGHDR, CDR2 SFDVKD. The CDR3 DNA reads TGTGCCACCAGTGATTTTGCTAGCGGGAGCAGGAATGAGCAGTTCTTC. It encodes CATSDFASGSRNEQFF.

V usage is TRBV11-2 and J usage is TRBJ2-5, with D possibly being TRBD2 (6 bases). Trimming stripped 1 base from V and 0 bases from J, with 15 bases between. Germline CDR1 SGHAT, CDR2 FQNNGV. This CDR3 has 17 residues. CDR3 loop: CASSLGGFSGYQETQYF. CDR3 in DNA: TGTGCCAGCAGCTTAGGGGGGTTTAGCGGATACCAAGAGACCCAGTACTTC.

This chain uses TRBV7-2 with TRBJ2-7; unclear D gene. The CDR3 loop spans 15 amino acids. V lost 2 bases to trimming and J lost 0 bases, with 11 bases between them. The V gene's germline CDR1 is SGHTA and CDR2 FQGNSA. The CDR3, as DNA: TGTGCCAGCAGCTTATCCGTCCCGAGCTCCTACGAGCAGTACTTC. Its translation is CASSLSVPSSYEQYF.

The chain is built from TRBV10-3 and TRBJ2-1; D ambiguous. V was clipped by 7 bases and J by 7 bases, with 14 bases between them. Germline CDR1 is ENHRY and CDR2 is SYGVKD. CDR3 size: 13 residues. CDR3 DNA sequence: TGTGCCATCACAAGGCAAAACGGGAATGAGCAGTTCTTC. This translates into CAITRQNGNEQFF.

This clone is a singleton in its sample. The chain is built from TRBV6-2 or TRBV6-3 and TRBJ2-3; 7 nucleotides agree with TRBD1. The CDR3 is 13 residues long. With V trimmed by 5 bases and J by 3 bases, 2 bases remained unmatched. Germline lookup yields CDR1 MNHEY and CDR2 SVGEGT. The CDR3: CASSHRGTDTQYF. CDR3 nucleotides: TGTGCCAGCAGTCACAGGGGTACAGATACGCAGTATTTT.

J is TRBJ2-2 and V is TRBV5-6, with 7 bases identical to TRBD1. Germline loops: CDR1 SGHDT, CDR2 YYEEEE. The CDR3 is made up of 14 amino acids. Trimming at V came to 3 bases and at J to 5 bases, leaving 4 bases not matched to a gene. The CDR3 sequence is CASSWNRGTGELFF. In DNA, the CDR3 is TGTGCCAGCAGCTGGAACAGGGGTACCGGGGAGCTGTTTTTT.

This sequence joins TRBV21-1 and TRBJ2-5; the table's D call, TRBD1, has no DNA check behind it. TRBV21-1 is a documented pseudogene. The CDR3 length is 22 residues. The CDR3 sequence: CASSYQAAILVRGETRRETQYF. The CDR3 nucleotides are TGTGCCAGCAGCTACCAGGCCGCGATCTTGGTCAGGGGAGAGACGCGTAGAGAGACCCAGTACTTC.

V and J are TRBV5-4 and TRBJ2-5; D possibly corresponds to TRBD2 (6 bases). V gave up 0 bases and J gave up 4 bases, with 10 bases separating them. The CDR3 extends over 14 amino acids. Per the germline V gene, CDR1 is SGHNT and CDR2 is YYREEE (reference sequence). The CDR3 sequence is CASSLAGRVETQYF. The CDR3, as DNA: TGTGCCAGCAGCTTGGCCGGGAGAGTAGAGACCCAGTACTTC.

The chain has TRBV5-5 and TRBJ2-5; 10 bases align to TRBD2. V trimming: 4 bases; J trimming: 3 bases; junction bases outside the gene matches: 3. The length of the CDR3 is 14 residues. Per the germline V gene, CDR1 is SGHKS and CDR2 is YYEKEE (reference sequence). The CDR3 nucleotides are TGTGCCAGCAGCGCAGGACTAGCGGAAGAGACCCAGTACTTC. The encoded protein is CASSAGLAEETQYF. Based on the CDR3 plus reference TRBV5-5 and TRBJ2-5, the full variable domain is DAGVTQSPTHLIKTRGQQVTLRCSPISGHKSVSWYQQVLGQGPQFIFQYYEKEERGRGNFPDRFSARQFPNYSSELNVNALLLGDSALYLCASSAGLAEETQYFGPGTRLLVL.

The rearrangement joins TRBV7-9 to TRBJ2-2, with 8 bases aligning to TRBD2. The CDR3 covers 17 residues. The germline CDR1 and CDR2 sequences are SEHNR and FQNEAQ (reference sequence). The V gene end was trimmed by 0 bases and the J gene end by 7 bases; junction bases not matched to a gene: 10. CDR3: CASSLANTGGPDGELFF. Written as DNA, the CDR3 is TGTGCCAGCAGCTTAGCAAACACGGGGGGGCCCGACGGGGAGCTGTTTTTT.

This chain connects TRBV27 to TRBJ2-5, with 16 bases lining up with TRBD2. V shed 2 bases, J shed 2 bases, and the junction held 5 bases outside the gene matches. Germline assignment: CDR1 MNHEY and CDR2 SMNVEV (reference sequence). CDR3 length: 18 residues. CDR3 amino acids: CASSLTGLAGGVQETQYF. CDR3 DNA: TGTGCCAGCAGTTTAACGGGACTAGCGGGAGGGGTTCAAGAGACCCAGTACTTC.

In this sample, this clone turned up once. The chain's CDR3 is CASLLQGPGGNTIYF. DNA for the CDR3: TGTGCCAGTCTACTACAGGGACCTGGGGGAAACACCATATATTTT. The chain has TRBV2 and TRBJ1-3, with D possibly TRBD1 on 6 matching bases. This CDR3 contains 15 residues. Germline loops: CDR1 SNHLY, CDR2 FYNNEI. V lost 9 bases and J lost 4, with 19 bases in between.